This record covers a single TCR beta chain. Genomic DNA was employed as the template in profiling TCR beta VDJ and CDR3. TCRdb independently ran MiXCR on the reads; one entry per CDR3 protein. The repertoire includes roughly 290,000 distinct CDR3 sequences, roughly 53% of them detected once, and approximately 1.2% sits in the top ten. The record originates from a study of CD8+CD57+ T cells in acquired aplastic anemia. Patients chosen for sequencing had shown CD8+CD57+ cell expansion by flow cytometry. The CDR3 runs to 14 residues. Unmatched junction bases numbered 4, after V lost 8 bases and J lost 0 bases. Germline V gives CDR1 DFQATT, CDR2 SNEGSKA (reference sequence).

This chain connects TRBV20-1 to TRBJ2-1; TRBD2 agrees at 10 bases. What was sequenced was sorted CD4+, CD8+, or CD8+CD57+ T cells (not recorded which) from PBMCs. This receptor was taken from a human donor with aplastic anemia. The CDR3 protein is CSLTSGISYNEQFF. CDR3 nucleotide sequence: TGCAGTCTCACTAGCGGGATCTCCTACAATGAGCAGTTCTTC.